These T cell receptor beta chains were read from a single sample in a study of response to subunit inactivated influenza vaccine. TCRdb reprocessed the RT-PCR reads with MiXCR, giving one entry per CDR3 protein. The sample includes 750,000 to 850,000 distinct CDR3 sequences, less than 20% of them seen just once. Specimen: PBMCs from blood, collected 5 days after vaccination. The receptors here all came from a man in his fifties who received an inactivated influenza vaccine. CDR3s include the opening cysteine and the closing phenylalanine or tryptophan. Fields, in order: D gene, J gene, V gene, clone size, CDR3 protein, CDR3 DNA. A D gene is named only where the DNA matches it firmly. Clone size appears in some rows only: once, few, many, or a class for an expanded clone.

TRBD1,TRBJ1-3,TRBV5-1,NA,CASSPSGQGLDTIYF,TGCGCCAGCAGCCCCTCGGGACAGGGGTTGGACACCATATATTTT
NA,TRBJ1-5,TRBV7-8,NA,CASSLLSRGANQPQHF,TGTGCCAGCAGTCTATTAAGTCGGGGGGCGAATCAGCCCCAGCATTTT
NA,TRBJ1-2,TRBV20-1,many,CSAPSVTANYGYTF,TGCAGTGCTCCCTCAGTAACCGCTAACTATGGCTACACCTTC
TRBD1,TRBJ2-2,TRBV7-2,few,CASSFWTGGTGELFF,TGTGCCAGCAGCTTCTGGACAGGGGGCACCGGGGAGCTGTTTTTT
NA,TRBJ2-4,TRBV20-1,NA,CSALNSQGVSDIQYF,TGCAGTGCCCTAAATTCTCAAGGGGTTTCGGACATTCAGTACTTC
TRBD1,TRBJ2-7,TRBV5-1,NA,CASSLGASGQGAREQYF,TGCGCCAGCAGCTTGGGAGCCTCGGGACAGGGGGCGCGCGAGCAGTACTTC
NA,TRBJ2-7,TRBV5-1,NA,CASSLEHRSSYEQYF,TGCGCCAGCAGCTTGGAACACAGGAGCTCCTACGAGCAGTACTTC
TRBD1,TRBJ1-2,TRBV6-2/TRBV6-3,NA,CASSYLRDSQSNYGYTF,TGTGCCAGCAGTTACCTCCGGGACAGTCAGTCTAACTATGGCTACACCTTC
TRBD1,TRBJ2-7,TRBV9,NA,CASSLGQGMTYEQYF,TGTGCCAGCAGCTTAGGACAGGGCATGACCTACGAGCAGTACTTC
TRBD1,TRBJ2-3,TRBV24-1,NA,CATSEKTGGWGTDTQYF,TGTGCCACCAGTGAGAAAACAGGGGGCTGGGGAACAGATACGCAGTATTTT
TRBD2,TRBJ2-1,TRBV7-8,NA,CASSLTRLADFYEQFF,TGTGCCAGCAGCTTAACGCGGCTAGCGGATTTTTATGAGCAGTTCTTC
NA,TRBJ2-7,TRBV12-3/TRBV12-4,few,CASSPEMFNSASPYEQYF,TGTGCCAGCAGCCCCGAAATGTTTAATTCGGCCTCTCCCTACGAGCAGTACTTC
TRBD1,TRBJ2-4,TRBV12-3/TRBV12-4,many,CASSRNRGKDIQYF,TGTGCCAGCAGTCGTAACAGGGGCAAGGACATTCAGTACTTC
NA,TRBJ2-1,TRBV12-3/TRBV12-4,few,CASSLWLGGVDEQFF,TGTGCCAGCAGTTTGTGGCTAGGTGGTGTCGATGAGCAGTTCTTC
NA,TRBJ2-5,TRBV27,NA,CASSFGATYQETQYF,TGTGCCAGCAGTTTTGGGGCTACATACCAAGAGACCCAGTACTTC
NA,TRBJ1-2,TRBV28,NA,CASSLVTVAGGYTF,TGTGCCAGCAGTCTAGTTACGGTGGCGGGAGGCTACACCTTC
TRBD1,TRBJ2-7,TRBV9,once,CASSPGQRHGEQYF,TGTGCCAGCAGCCCGGGACAGCGTCATGGCGAGCAGTACTTC
TRBD1,TRBJ1-1,TRBV20-1,few,CSAGKGQGRGAEAFF,TGCAGTGCCGGGAAAGGACAGGGAAGGGGCGCTGAAGCCTTCTTT
NA,TRBJ2-7,TRBV29-1,few,CSVEVAGPESYEQYF,TGCAGCGTTGAAGTGGCAGGGCCTGAATCCTACGAGCAGTACTTC
NA,TRBJ1-2,TRBV7-9,few,CASSLRANYGYTF,TGTGCCAGCAGCTTAAGAGCTAACTATGGCTACACCTTC
TRBD2,TRBJ2-5,TRBV20-1,many,CSARDLLAGVETQYF,TGCAGTGCTAGAGATCTACTAGCGGGAGTGGAGACCCAGTACTTC
TRBD1,TRBJ2-1,TRBV20-1,NA,CSARLTGGGIWHPNEQFF,TGCAGTGCTAGACTCACAGGGGGCGGCATATGGCACCCCAATGAGCAGTTCTTC
TRBD2,TRBJ2-2,TRBV5-1,NA,CASSSSSGTNTGELFF,TGCGCCAGCAGCTCCTCTAGCGGGACGAACACCGGGGAGCTGTTTTTT
NA,TRBJ2-4,TRBV6-5,NA,CASSYDRVEAKNIQDF,TGTGCCAGCAGTTACGATAGGGTTGAGGCCAAAAACATTCAGGACTTC
TRBD1,TRBJ2-7,TRBV7-2,few,CASSPNLRGPGYEQYF,TGTGCCAGCAGCCCCAACCTCAGGGGGCCGGGCTACGAGCAGTACTTC
NA,TRBJ1-1,TRBV6-1,NA,CASSPGQFHTEAFF,TGTGCCAGCAGCCCCGGACAGTTTCACACTGAAGCTTTCTTT
TRBD1,TRBJ1-6,TRBV7-8,many,CASSLVVATGVNSPLHF,TGTGCCAGCAGCTTAGTCGTTGCAACAGGGGTTAATTCACCCCTCCACTTT